This TCR beta chain originates from a study of T cells in localized non-small cell lung cancer (dated by TCRdb to about 2020). The study in broad terms: T cell repertoires of approximately 250 early-stage NSCLC patients were analyzed, with tumors being compared against uninvolved tumor-adjacent lungs. The cohort comprised 236 treatment-naïve NSCLC patients with resected, localized lung tumors. The mean age of the NSCLC patients was about 62 years, with 130 or so men and 85 to 110 women. General conclusions and limits of the study: Higher T cell density in blood was associated with longer overall survival, whereas higher clonality in adjacent lung was associated with shorter survival. A median of approximately 50 of the top 100 tumor clones turned up in the paired uninvolved adjacent lung, and 25 to 30 of those clones also ranked among the top 100 of that same adjacent lung. Since the design was exploratory, TCR variables were selected using unadjusted p-values with no false-discovery rate correction. Uninvolved tumor-adjacent lung showed the highest T cell clonality, higher than tumor, which suggests more focused antigenic responses in the uninvolved tumor-adjacent lung. Because multi-region sequencing of the tumors was not done, intratumor heterogeneity could not be ruled out.

TCR beta CDR3 regions were sequenced from DNA using the immunoSEQ Assay. The original pipeline was this. T cell density was computed as TCR beta template counts normalized to usable DNA estimated by amplifying housekeeping genes. The preseqR package was used to estimate richness by extrapolating to 400,000 templates for PBMC samples and to 120,000 templates for tissue samples. Clonality was taken to be one minus Pielou's evenness. Differential abundance testing on productive amino-acid clonotypes, with a minimum total count of 5 and an alpha of 0.1, was used to identify tissue-enriched TCRs. The Jaccard Index and the Morisita Overlap Index were used to quantify repertoire overlap between compartments. GLIPH grouped TCR beta CDR3s together with public tetramer-defined viral CDR3s, and a viral motif had to include at least three viral sequences and also show V-gene enrichment. TCRdb obtained this table from immuneACCESS and retained in-frame rearrangements with V and J assigned. These tables miss some clones; where compared with another copy, unresolved V genes account for less than half of the shortfall, and the remainder is unexplained. That table supplies the V and J calls and clone size; D and trimming were determined from the DNA. Counted in this sample were about 3,200 clones; about 24% of them appeared once. In total, the top ten clones hold approximately 20% of the sample.

At diagnosis, tumor, uninvolved tumor-adjacent lung and peripheral blood were collected and then preserved as a mix of FFPE and fresh-frozen material. This clone was seen a handful of times. Its specific antigen is unknown. No quality values exist for individual bases; no much larger clone is one base distant. The receptor comes from a man aged 35-75 years with stage I lung adenocarcinoma. The specimen comprised lung tumor tissue, sampled before any cancer treatment.

The nucleotide sequence is given as TGTGCCAGCAGCTTAGTTTCCCCCGGGACAGTCCTAAACACCATATATTTT. It specifies CASSLVSPGTVLNTIYF. The V and J segments used are TRBV11-3 and TRBJ1-3; 7 central bases correspond to TRBD1. Trimming accounts for 1 base at V and 6 bases at J, while the number of junction bases matched to no gene is 12. CDR1 SGHNT and CDR2 YENEEA are derived from the germline V gene. There are 17 amino acids in the CDR3, from cysteine to phenylalanine inclusive. The DNA shown is the 51-base CDR3, in frame from base 1.